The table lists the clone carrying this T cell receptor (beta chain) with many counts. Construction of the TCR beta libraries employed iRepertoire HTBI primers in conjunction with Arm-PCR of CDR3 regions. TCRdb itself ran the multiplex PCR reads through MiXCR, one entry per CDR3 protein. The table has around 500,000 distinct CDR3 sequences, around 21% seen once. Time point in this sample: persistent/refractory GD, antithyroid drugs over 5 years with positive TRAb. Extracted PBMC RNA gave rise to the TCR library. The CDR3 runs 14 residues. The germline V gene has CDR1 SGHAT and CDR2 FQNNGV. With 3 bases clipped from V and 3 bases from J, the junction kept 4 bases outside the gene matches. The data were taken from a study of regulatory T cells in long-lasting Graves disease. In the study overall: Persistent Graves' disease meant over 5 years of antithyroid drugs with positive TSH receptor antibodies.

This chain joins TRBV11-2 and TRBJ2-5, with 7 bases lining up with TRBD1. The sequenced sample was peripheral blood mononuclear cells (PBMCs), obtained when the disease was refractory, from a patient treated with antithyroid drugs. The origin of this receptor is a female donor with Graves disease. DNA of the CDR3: TGTGCCAGCAGCTTGGCCGGGACAGAAGAGACCCAGTACTTC. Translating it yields CASSLAGTEETQYF.